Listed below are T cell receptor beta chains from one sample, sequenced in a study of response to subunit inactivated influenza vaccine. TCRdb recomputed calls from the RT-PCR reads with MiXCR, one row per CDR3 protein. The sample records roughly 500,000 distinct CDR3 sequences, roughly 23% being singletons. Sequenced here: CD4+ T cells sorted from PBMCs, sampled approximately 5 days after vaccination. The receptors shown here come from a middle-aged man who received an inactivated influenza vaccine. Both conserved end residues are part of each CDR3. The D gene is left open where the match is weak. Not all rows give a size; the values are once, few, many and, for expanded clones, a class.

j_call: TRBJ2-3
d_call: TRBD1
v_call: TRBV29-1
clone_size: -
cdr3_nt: TGCAGCGTCAGACAGGGCCGCAGGACAGATACGCAGTATTTT
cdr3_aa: CSVRQGRRTDTQYF

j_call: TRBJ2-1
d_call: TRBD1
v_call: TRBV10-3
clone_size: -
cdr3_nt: TGTGCCATCAGTGGACAGGGGGCGCTTAATGAGCAGTTCTTC
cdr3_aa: CAISGQGALNEQFF

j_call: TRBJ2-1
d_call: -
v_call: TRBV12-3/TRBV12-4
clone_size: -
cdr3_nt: TGTGCCAGCAGTTTTTCGCGAGGGGGGGCCCACAATGAGCAGTTCTTC
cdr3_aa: CASSFSRGGAHNEQFF

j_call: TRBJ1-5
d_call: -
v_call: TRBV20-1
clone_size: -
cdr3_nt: TGCAGTGCCTGGTCCGGGGGGTGGCCCCAGCATTTT
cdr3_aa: CSAWSGGWPQHF

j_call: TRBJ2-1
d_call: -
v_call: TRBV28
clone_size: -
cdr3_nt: TGTGCCAGCAGTTTATCAGGGTTTGAGCAGTTCTTC
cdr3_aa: CASSLSGFEQFF

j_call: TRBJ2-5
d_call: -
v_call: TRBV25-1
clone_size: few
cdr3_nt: TGTGCCAGCAGTATCTCGCCCGGGCAGGGAAAAGAGACCCAGTACTTC
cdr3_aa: CASSISPGQGKETQYF

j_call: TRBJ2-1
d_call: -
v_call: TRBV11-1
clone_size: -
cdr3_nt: TGTGCCAGCAGCTTAGCTGTTTCGCCTAGCTTCTCCTACAATGAGCAGTTCTTC
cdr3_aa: CASSLAVSPSFSYNEQFF

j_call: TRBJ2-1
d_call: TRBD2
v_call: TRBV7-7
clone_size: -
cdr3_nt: TGTGCCAGCAGCTCCCTAGCGGGAAAGGGTAACAATGAGCAGTTCTTC
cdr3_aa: CASSSLAGKGNNEQFF

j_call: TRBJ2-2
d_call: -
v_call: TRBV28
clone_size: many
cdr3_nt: TGTGCCAGCAGACGACGGACCCCAGGGACCGGGGAGCTGTTTTTT
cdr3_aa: CASRRRTPGTGELFF

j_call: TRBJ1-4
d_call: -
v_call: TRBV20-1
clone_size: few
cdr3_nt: TGCAGTGCTAGGACAATTCAGGGGACTAATGAAAAACTGTTTTTT
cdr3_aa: CSARTIQGTNEKLFF

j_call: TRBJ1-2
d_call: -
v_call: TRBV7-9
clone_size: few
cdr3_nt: TGTGCCAGCAACAAGGAGACATACCAGGGTGGCTACACCTTC
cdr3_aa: CASNKETYQGGYTF

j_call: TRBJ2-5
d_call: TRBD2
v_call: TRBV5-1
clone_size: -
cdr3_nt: TGCGCCAGCAGCTTGGCGTCAGGGAGGGGAGAGACCCAGTACTTC
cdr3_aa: CASSLASGRGETQYF

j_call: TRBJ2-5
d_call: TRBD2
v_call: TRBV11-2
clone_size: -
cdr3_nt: TGTGCCAGCAGCTGGACTAGCTCGTCAGAGACCCAGTACTTC
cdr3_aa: CASSWTSSSETQYF

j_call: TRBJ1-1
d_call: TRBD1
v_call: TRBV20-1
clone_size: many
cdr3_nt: TGCAGTGCTATATCAGGGGGATTGAACACTGAAGCTTTCTTT
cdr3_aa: CSAISGGLNTEAFF

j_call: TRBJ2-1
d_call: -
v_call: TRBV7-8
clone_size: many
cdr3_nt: TGTGCCAGTCGCTTGCGGCGGGTGGACAATGAGCAGTTCTTC
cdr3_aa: CASRLRRVDNEQFF

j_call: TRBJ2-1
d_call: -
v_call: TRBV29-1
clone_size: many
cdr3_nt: TGCAGCGTGGGCGTTTTAGCGGACGAGCAGTTCTTC
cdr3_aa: CSVGVLADEQFF

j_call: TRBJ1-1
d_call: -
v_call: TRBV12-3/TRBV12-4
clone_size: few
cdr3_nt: TGTGCCAGCAGACCCTCAGGCGGGAACACTGAAGCTTTCTTT
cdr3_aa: CASRPSGGNTEAFF

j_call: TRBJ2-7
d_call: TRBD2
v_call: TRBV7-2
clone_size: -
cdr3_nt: TGTGCCAGCAGCTTCACGACTAGCGGCTCCTACGAGCAGTACTTC
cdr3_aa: CASSFTTSGSYEQYF

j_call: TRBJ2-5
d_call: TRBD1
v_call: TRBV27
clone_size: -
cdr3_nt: TGTGCCGTCGGAGGACAGGGCTCAGAGACCCAGTACTTC
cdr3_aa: CAVGGQGSETQYF

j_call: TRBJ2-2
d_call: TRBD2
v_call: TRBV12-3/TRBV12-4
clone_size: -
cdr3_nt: TGTGCCAGCACCCCAGGGGCGGGAGGGCCTGAGCTGTTTTTT
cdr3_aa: CASTPGAGGPELFF

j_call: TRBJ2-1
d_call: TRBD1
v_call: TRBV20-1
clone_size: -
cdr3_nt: TGCAGTGCTAGAGAGAATCACCGGGACAGGATCATAGGCTCCTACAATGAGCAGTTCTTC
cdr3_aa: CSARENHRDRIIGSYNEQFF

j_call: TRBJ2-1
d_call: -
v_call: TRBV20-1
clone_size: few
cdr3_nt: TGCAGTGCTAGAAACGGCAGGGCGGGGACCTACAATGAGCAGTTCTTC
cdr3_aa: CSARNGRAGTYNEQFF

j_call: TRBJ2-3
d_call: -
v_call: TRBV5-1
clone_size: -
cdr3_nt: TGCGCCAGCAGCTTGGAGAGCGGGCGATCTAGCACAGATACGCAGTATTTT
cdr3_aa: CASSLESGRSSTDTQYF

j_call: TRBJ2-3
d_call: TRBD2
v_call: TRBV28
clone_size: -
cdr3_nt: TGTGCCAGCAGCCAAGCGGGGGGTTCAGATACGCAGTATTTT
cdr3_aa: CASSQAGGSDTQYF

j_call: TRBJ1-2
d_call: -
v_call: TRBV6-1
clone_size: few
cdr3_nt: TGTGCCAGCAGTGAAGGAGGGCAGCCTTATGGCTACACCTTC
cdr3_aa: CASSEGGQPYGYTF

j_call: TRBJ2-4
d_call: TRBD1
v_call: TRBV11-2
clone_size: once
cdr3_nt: TGTGCCAGCACCGGCGACAGGGTAATTTCCAAAAACATTCAGTACTTC
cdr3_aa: CASTGDRVISKNIQYF

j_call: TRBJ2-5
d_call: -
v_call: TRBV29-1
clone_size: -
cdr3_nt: TGCAGCGTTGGACCCGAAGATACCCAGTACTTC
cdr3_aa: CSVGPEDTQYF

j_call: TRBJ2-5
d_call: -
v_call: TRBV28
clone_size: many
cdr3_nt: TGTGCCAGCAGTTGGGGGCGCGGAGAGACCCAGTACTTC
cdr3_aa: CASSWGRGETQYF

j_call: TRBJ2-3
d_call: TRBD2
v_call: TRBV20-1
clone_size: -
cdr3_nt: TGCAGTGCTAGTCGTCCGGGAGGGAGAGGAGATACGCAGTATTTT
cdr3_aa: CSASRPGGRGDTQYF

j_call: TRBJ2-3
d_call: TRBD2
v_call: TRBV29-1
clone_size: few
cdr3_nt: TGCAGCGTTGAAGGACCAGCGGGAGGTCTCACAGATACGCAGTATTTT
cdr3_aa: CSVEGPAGGLTDTQYF

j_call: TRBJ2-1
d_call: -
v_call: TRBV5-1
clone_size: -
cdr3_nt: TGCGCCAGCAGCTTGTTTTTGCGGGACCCCTACAATGAGCAGTTCTTC
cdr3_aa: CASSLFLRDPYNEQFF